Below are 15 T cell receptor beta chains sequenced from a single sample in a study of cytomegalovirus exposure and HLA in healthy donors (dated by TCRdb to 2017 to 2019). Receptors were amplified or captured by the immunoSEQ multiplex PCR assay. For the multiplex PCR, a mixture combining 60 forward primers for TCR Vbeta segments and 13 reverse primers for TCR Jbeta segments was used. TCRdb's version of the immuneACCESS table is confined to in-frame rearrangements and falls short of the full clone set. An unresolved V gene accounts for under half of the shortfall where checked; the remainder is of unknown origin. This sample lists roughly 110,000 clones; around 79% were detected once. Together, the top ten hold roughly 3.6% of the sample. The sample consisted of PBMCs. The receptor source for this set is a man aged 55 to 70 in good health and CMV-seronegative.

This sequence joins TRBV6-5 and TRBJ2-7, with D tentatively TRBD2 (6 bases). CDR3 length: 14 residues. V was trimmed by 3 bases and J by 0 bases, leaving 9 bases between them. Germline CDR1 MNHEY, CDR2 SVGAGI. CDR3 amino acids: CASSYTSSSYEQYV. The DNA for the CDR3 is TGTGCCAGCAGTTATACTAGCTCCTCCTACGAGCAGTACGTC.

This chain's CDR3 is CASSPGTDYSPLHF. As DNA, the CDR3 is TGTGCCAGCAGCCCCGGGACAGATTATTCACCCCTCCACTTT. The chain joins TRBV4-2 to TRBJ1-6, with TRBD1 matching over 7 bases. Germline CDR1 and CDR2: LGHNA and YNFKEQ. This CDR3 has 14 residues. Losses at the gene ends were 4 bases for V and 8 bases for J; bases not matched to a gene: 5.

The chain employs TRBV6-5 and TRBJ2-2, with 8 bases matching TRBD1. Trimming took 7 bases from V and 6 from J; bases not matched to a gene: 7. Germline V lookup: CDR1 MNHEY, CDR2 SVGAGI. This CDR3 has 14 residues. CDR3 residues: CASTRTGSAGELFF. The CDR3 DNA reads TGTGCCAGCACGAGGACAGGGTCCGCCGGGGAGCTGTTTTTT.

This chain joins TRBV9 and TRBJ2-2, with TRBD2 matching 7 bases. V trimming: 3 bases; J trimming: 5 bases; junction bases outside the gene matches: 4. The CDR3 extends over 14 amino acids. Germline CDR1 reads SGDLS; CDR2 reads YYNGEE. The CDR3, as DNA: TGTGCCAGCAGCGGGACTAGGGGTACCGGGGAGCTGTTTTTT. Protein: CASSGTRGTGELFF. Using reference TRBV9 and TRBJ2-2 for the parts outside the CDR3, the full variable domain is DSGVTQTPKHLITATGQRVTLRCSPRSGDLSVYWYQQSLDQGLQFLIQYYNGEERAKGNILERFSAQQFPDLHSELNLSSLELGDSALYFCASSGTRGTGELFFGEGSRLTVL.

The chain recombines TRBV7-9 with TRBJ2-6, with TRBD2 as a possible D gene (6 bases). Trimming pared 0 bases from V and 3 bases from J, leaving 9 bases between. From germline, CDR1 is SEHNR and CDR2 FQNEAQ (reference sequence). The CDR3 runs to 16 residues. CDR3 in amino acids: CASSLAGGRGANVLTF. CDR3 nucleotides: TGTGCCAGCAGCTTAGCGGGGGGACGTGGGGCCAACGTCCTGACTTTC.

This CDR3 reads CASRSGGGNPLNSPLHF. As DNA, the CDR3 is TGTGCCAGCAGAAGTGGCGGGGGGAATCCCTTGAATTCACCCCTCCACTTT. V usage is TRBV28 and J usage is TRBJ1-6; tentative D call: TRBD1 (5 bases). The V gene's germline CDR1 is MDHEN and CDR2 SYDVKM. V was cut by 6 bases and J by 7 bases, with 22 bases left in between. The CDR3 consists of 17 residues.

The chain has TRBV4-2 and TRBJ1-6, with no clear D. Per the germline V gene, CDR1 is LGHNA and CDR2 is YNFKEQ. V dropped 1 base and J dropped 7 bases, with 17 bases sitting between them. CDR3 length equals 17 residues. The CDR3 reads CASSQAPSEQRNSPLHF. CDR3 bases: TGTGCCAGCAGCCAAGCTCCCTCGGAGCAGCGAAATTCACCCCTCCACTTT.

The chain is built from TRBV13 and TRBJ2-5; TRBD2 matches 10 bases. The germline V gene encodes CDR1 PRHDT and CDR2 FYEKMQ (reference sequence). The CDR3 is 16 residues long. Losses at the gene ends were 5 bases for V and 8 bases for J; bases not matched to a gene: 14. The chain's CDR3 is CASSLWGAGGPGTQYF. CDR3 DNA: TGTGCCAGCAGCCTGTGGGGAGCGGGGGGGCCTGGTACCCAGTACTTC.

V and J are TRBV5-1 and TRBJ1-2; 8 bases fit TRBD1. J was trimmed by 8 bases and V by 5 bases; bases with no gene match: 11. The CDR3 extends over 14 amino acids. From germline, CDR1 is SGHRS and CDR2 YFSETQ. CDR3 in DNA: TGCGCCAGCAGTACGGTCGGACAGGGAATCGGCTACACCTTC. Amino acids: CASSTVGQGIGYTF.

The CDR3 region is CAIRQGFGGYTF. The CDR3 nucleotides are TGTGCCATCCGACAGGGTTTTGGCGGCTACACCTTC. The chain carries TRBV6-5 and TRBJ1-2; 7 bases map to TRBD1. Germline V lookup: CDR1 MNHEY, CDR2 SVGAGI. The trim removed 10 bases at V and 8 bases at J, leaving 10 bases unmatched. CDR3 length: 12 residues.

V usage is TRBV4-2 and J usage is TRBJ1-3; 7 bases map to TRBD1. CDR3 length: 19 residues. Trimming cost V 0 bases and J 0 bases; bases outside gene matches: 11. Germline CDR1 reads LGHNA; CDR2 reads YNFKEQ. CDR3 nucleotide sequence: TGTGCCAGCAGCCAAGACCCAGTGGTACAGGGGATCTCTGGAAACACCATATATTTT. Its protein is CASSQDPVVQGISGNTIYF.

The V call is TRBV18, the J call TRBJ1-5; 7 bases line up with TRBD1. CDR1 is KGHSH and CDR2 is LQKENI in the germline V gene. The CDR3 extends over 15 amino acids. The ends lost 5 bases at V and 4 bases at J; junction bases unmatched: 8. The DNA for the CDR3 is TGTGCCAGCTCAGACCGGGACAGTAGTAATCAGCCCCAGCATTTT. Translated, it gives CASSDRDSSNQPQHF.

This clone was seen a few times. The chain is built from TRBV5-4 and TRBJ2-1, with 9 nucleotides matching TRBD1. Losses at the gene ends were 1 base for V and 9 bases for J; bases not matched to a gene: 11. The CDR3 has 16 amino acids. Per germline, CDR1 SGHNT and CDR2 YYREEE (reference sequence). The CDR3 region is CASSLTGGKKNGEQFF. In DNA, the CDR3 is TGTGCCAGCAGCTTGACAGGGGGCAAGAAAAATGGTGAGCAGTTCTTC.

The chain employs TRBV7-2 and TRBJ1-1; maybe TRBD1 (6 bases). V gave up 7 bases and J gave up 3 bases, with 15 bases separating them. This CDR3 comprises 14 residues. Germline CDR1 reads SGHTA; CDR2 reads FQGNSA. The DNA for the CDR3 is TGTGCCAGCACCACCGGGGGGCAAGACACTGAAGCTTTCTTT. Translation: CASTTGGQDTEAFF.

The chain recombines TRBV28 with TRBJ1-5, with 8 nucleotides matching TRBD1. CDR1 and CDR2 (germline): MDHEN, SYDVKM. V gave up 8 bases and J gave up 7 bases; unmatched junction bases: 10. This CDR3 has 14 residues. The CDR3 DNA sequence: TGTGCCAGCGGGGAGGGACAGGTTAGCCAGCCCCAGCATTTT. Translated: CASGEGQVSQPQHF.